This T cell receptor (beta chain) was identified during a study of blood T cell repertoires in COVID-19. Study overall: Some COVID-19 samples were acute and others convalescent; all came from the United States, Italy and Spain. The cDNA or gDNA used as material had been derived from T cells, B-cell-depleted T cells, or PBMCs.

Original handling: Reference gene primer amplification gave nucleated cell count estimates. Sequencing was performed with immunoSEQ multiplex PCR; in TCRdb, only in-frame clones are kept and a portion is missing. Clone size and the V and J calls come from that table; the DNA yielded D and trimming. The sample lists over 100,000 clones; 80% to 85% were seen once. This CDR3 comprises 15 residues. Germline values: CDR1 MNHEY, CDR2 SVGAGI. V lost 7 bases, J lost 2 bases, and 4 bases stayed unmatched. The rearrangement joins TRBV6-5 to TRBJ2-6, with TRBD2 identical over 8 bases. This TCR derives from a woman in her sixties with active or convalescent COVID-19. The source material was peripheral blood. CDR3 nucleotide sequence: TGTGCCAGCATTAGCGGGGTCGCTGGGGCCAACGTCCTGACTTTC. Translation gives CASISGVAGANVLTF.